The 15 T cell receptor beta chains given below trace back to one sample, sequenced in a study of molecular identifiers for immune sequencing clone quantification. TCRdb used MiXCR to reprocess the PCR reads, holding one entry per CDR3 protein. The sample holds around 460,000 distinct CDR3 sequences, roughly 24% seen once. Material: naive CD8+ T cells from blood, with Jurkat cell RNA spiked in. As to subset: FACS-sorted CD8+CD4-CCR7+CD45RA+ naive T cells. The receptors derive from a human donor in good health. Some libraries in this study had Jurkat cell RNA spiked in.

This clonotype was picked up a small number of times. The chain joins TRBV14 to TRBJ2-5; D is perhaps TRBD1 (5 bases). V lost 2 bases, J lost 5 bases, and 9 bases lay in between. The germline gives CDR1 SGHDN, CDR2 FVKESK. The length of the CDR3 is 13 residues. The CDR3 region has the DNA TGTGCCAGCAGCCAATGGGGCTCGGAGACCCAGTACTTC. Residues: CASSQWGSETQYF.

The chain uses TRBV4-1 and TRBJ2-7; TRBD2 aligns across 9 bases. Germline-derived CDR1 and CDR2 are MGHRA and YSYEKL. V lost 1 base, J lost 6 bases, and 7 bases stayed unmatched. The CDR3 is made up of 15 amino acids. The CDR3 nucleotides read TGCGCCAGCAGCCAAGGACTAGCGGAGACCTGCGAGCAGTACTTC. Its protein is CASSQGLAETCEQYF.

Concerning this clonotype itself: A much larger clonotype is one base distant, so this may be a read error. This chain joins TRBV27 and TRBJ2-3, with a possible D match to TRBD1 (5 bases). The CDR3 is made up of 15 amino acids. Germline CDR1 and CDR2: MNHEY and SMNVEV (reference sequence). The CDR3 DNA reads as TGTGACAGCAGTTTATCGTTCAGGGGCACAGATACGCAGTATTTT. Amino acids: CDSSLSFRGTDTQYF.

In this sample, this clonotype turned up many times. CDR3 in amino acids: CASSSDSYTQYF. The CDR3, as DNA: TGTGCCAGCAGTTCTGACTCATATACGCAGTATTTT. The V and J genes are TRBV12-3 or TRBV12-4 and TRBJ2-3; no definite D call. This CDR3 spans 12 amino acids. V gave up 4 bases and J gave up 7 bases, with 9 bases separating them.

Notes on this clonotype: A much larger clonotype is one base distant, so this may be a read error. The rearrangement links TRBV5-1 to TRBJ2-7; 9 bases map to TRBD1. Germline lookup yields CDR1 SGHRS and CDR2 YFSETQ. There are 15 residues in the CDR3. The CDR3 reads CAGSPGQGLTYEQYF. The CDR3 nucleotides are TGCGCCGGCAGCCCGGGACAGGGACTAACCTACGAGCAGTACTTC.

Comment on this clonotype: A clone one base away is much larger, so this may be a read error. This rearrangement joins TRBV7-9 to TRBJ2-7; 7 positions match TRBD2. V gave up 5 bases and J gave up 9 bases; unmatched junction bases: 10. The germline gives CDR1 SEHNR, CDR2 FQNEAQ (reference sequence). The CDR3 extends over 13 amino acids. CDR3 region: CASSPCGSFGQYF. The CDR3 DNA reads as TGTGCCAGCAGCCCTTGCGGGAGTTTTGGGCAGTACTTC.

This clonotype was seen at least ten times. The chain combines TRBV7-2 with TRBJ1-4, with a weak D call TRBD1 (6 bases). This CDR3 spans 16 amino acids. The V gene's germline CDR1 is SGHTA and CDR2 FQGNSA. V lost 1 base and J lost 5, with 14 bases in between. The CDR3 DNA is TGTGCCAGCAGCTTAGGGCCCGGACAGAACAATGAAAAACTGTTTTTT. This codes for CASSLGPGQNNEKLFF.

Regarding this clonotype: Being one base from a much bigger clone, this may be a read error. The chain has TRBV2 and TRBJ2-3; TRBD1 or TRBD2 may be the D gene (5 bases each). The CDR3 spans 18 residues. Germline V gene lookup returns CDR1 SNHLY and CDR2 FYNNEI. CDR3 DNA: TGTGCCAGCAGTGAATCATGGCTGTCCGGACTTCCCACAGGTACGCAGTATTTT. Its protein is CASSESWLSGLPTGTQYF.

This clonotype came up a few times. The rearrangement uses TRBV7-9 and TRBJ1-1; TRBD1 might be the D (5 bases). V lost 8 bases to trimming and J lost 3 bases, with 19 bases between them. This CDR3 is 15 amino acids long. The germline CDR1 and CDR2 sequences are SEHNR and FQNEAQ (reference sequence). In DNA, the CDR3 is TGTGCCAGCGGGGCCTTTCCCGACCGGGACACTGAAGCTTTCTTT. Translation: CASGAFPDRDTEAFF.

Remarks on this clonotype: The junction departs from the called germline gene at one end, perhaps through a read error. CDR3 nucleotides: TGTGCCAGCAGCCCTAGCGGGGGGGCCCCAGATACGCGGTATTTT. It specifies CASSPSGGAPDTRYF. V usage is TRBV12-3 or TRBV12-4 and J usage is TRBJ2-3; 12 bases line up with TRBD2. The CDR3 extends over 15 amino acids.

For this clonotype: In this CDR3 the conserved last residue, phenylalanine or tryptophan, is missing, so a read error is likely. V and J are TRBV28 and TRBJ1-4, with TRBD1 identical over 9 bases. CDR1 is MDHEN and CDR2 is SYDVKM in the germline V gene. This CDR3 has 14 amino acids. V was pared by 5 bases and J by 8 bases, with 6 bases of the junction left unmatched. The CDR3 reads CASSPTGGTEKLFS. The CDR3 DNA reads as TGTGCCAGCAGTCCGACAGGGGGTACCGAAAAACTGTTTTCT.

V usage is TRBV19 and J usage is TRBJ1-5; weak D call: TRBD1 (6 bases). V was shortened by 7 bases and J by 1 base, with 14 bases between the two germline ends. The CDR3 extends over 15 amino acids. The germline V gene has CDR1 LNHDA and CDR2 SQIVND (reference sequence). In nucleotides, the CDR3 is TGTGCCAGTACCTGGGGGCTGGAGAGCAATCAGCCCCAGCATTTT. This encodes CASTWGLESNQPQHF.

Points on this clonotype: A single base separates this from a much larger clone, so it may be a read error. The genes are TRBV7-2 and TRBJ2-3; the D is unclear. The CDR3 runs 17 residues. The germline gives CDR1 SGHTA, CDR2 FQGNSA. Trimming left V 5 bases short and J 0 bases short, with 18 bases between. The CDR3 loop is CASSVFYVTTSTDTQYF. CDR3 nucleotides: TGTGCCAGCAGCGTATTCTACGTGACAACTAGCACAGATACGCAGTATTTT. Filled out from reference TRBV7-2 and TRBJ2-3, the complete variable domain reads GAGVSQSPSNKVTEKGKDVELRCDPISGHTALYWYRQSLGQGLEFLIYFQGNSAPDKSGLPSDRFSAERTGGSVSTLTIQRTQQEDSAVYLCASSVFYVTTSTDTQYFGPGTRLTVL.

This clonotype was seen ten or more times. The chain carries TRBV12-3 or TRBV12-4 and TRBJ2-2; D remains unclear. The V end was cut by 5 bases, the J end by 0 bases, with 10 bases between. The CDR3 is made up of 15 amino acids. CDR3 nucleotide sequence: TGTGCCAGCAGTCCACGCCTTCCGAACACCGGGGAGCTGTTTTTT. Amino acid sequence: CASSPRLPNTGELFF.

At least ten counts were recorded for this clonotype. V and J are TRBV5-1 and TRBJ1-6; no clear D. CDR1 is SGHRS and CDR2 is YFSETQ in the germline V gene. This CDR3 has 18 residues. Trimming removed 0 bases from V and 0 bases from J, with 13 bases in between. This CDR3 reads CASSLVPGRVSYNSPLHF. The CDR3 DNA reads as TGCGCCAGCAGCTTGGTTCCAGGCCGTGTCTCCTATAATTCACCCCTCCACTTT.